The source of this TCR beta chain is a study of molecular identifiers for immune sequencing clone quantification. One entry per CDR3 protein results from TCRdb running MiXCR on the PCR reads. The sample lists 550,000 to 750,000 distinct CDR3 sequences, approximately 20% occurring once. At least ten counts were recorded for this clonotype. V trimming: 4 bases; J trimming: 2 bases; junction bases outside the gene matches: 3. Germline V gives CDR1 SGHRS, CDR2 YFSETQ. This CDR3 comprises 13 residues. Sequenced material: naive CD8+ T cells from blood, with Jurkat cell RNA spiked in. Subset specified: FACS-sorted CD8+CD4-CCR7+CD45RA+ naive T cells. The TCR sequence derives from a human donor in good health. Some libraries in this study had Jurkat cell RNA spiked in. This sequence joins TRBV5-1 and TRBJ2-7, with 7 bases lining up with TRBD1. CDR3 sequence reads: CASSVDRAYEQYF. CDR3 in DNA: TGCGCCAGCAGCGTAGACAGGGCCTACGAGCAGTACTTC.